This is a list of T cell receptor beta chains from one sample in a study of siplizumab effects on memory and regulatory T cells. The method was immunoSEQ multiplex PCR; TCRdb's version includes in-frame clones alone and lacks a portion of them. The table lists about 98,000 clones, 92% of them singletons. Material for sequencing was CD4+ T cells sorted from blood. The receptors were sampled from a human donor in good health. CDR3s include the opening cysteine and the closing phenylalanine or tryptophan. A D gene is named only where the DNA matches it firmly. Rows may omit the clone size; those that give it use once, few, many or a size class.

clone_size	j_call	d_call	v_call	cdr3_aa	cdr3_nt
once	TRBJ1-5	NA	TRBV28	CASNYGGSGNQPQHF	TGTGCCAGCAACTACGGAGGTTCGGGCAATCAGCCCCAGCATTTT
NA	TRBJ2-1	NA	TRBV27	CATSDSYNEQFF	TGTGCCACCTCGGACAGTTACAATGAGCAGTTCTTC
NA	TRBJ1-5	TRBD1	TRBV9	CASSEGAGQVNQPQHF	TGTGCCAGCAGCGAGGGGGCAGGACAGGTCAATCAGCCCCAGCATTTT
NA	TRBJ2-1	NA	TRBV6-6	CASSPSGGSEQFF	TGTGCCAGCAGTCCCAGTGGGGGGAGTGAGCAGTTCTTC
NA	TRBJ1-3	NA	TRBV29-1	CSVEISSGNTIYF	TGCAGCGTGGAGATAAGCTCTGGAAACACCATATATTTT
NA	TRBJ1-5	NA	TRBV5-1	CASSLNLFRDGNQPQHF	TGCGCCAGCAGCTTGAACTTATTTAGGGACGGCAATCAGCCCCAGCATTTT
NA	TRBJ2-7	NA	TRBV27	CASSLEPTYEQYF	TGTGCCAGCAGTTTAGAACCCACCTACGAGCAGTACTTC
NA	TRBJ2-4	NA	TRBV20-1	CSAGDVNIQYF	TGCAGTGCTGGGGACGTAAACATTCAGTACTTC
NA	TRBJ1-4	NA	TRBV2	CASSVLTASNNEKLFF	TGTGCCAGCAGTGTTCTCACAGCCTCCAATAATGAAAAACTGTTTTTT
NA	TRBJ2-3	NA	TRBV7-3	CASSLSTASTDTQYF	TGTGCCAGCAGCTTATCGACTGCTAGCACAGATACGCAGTATTTT
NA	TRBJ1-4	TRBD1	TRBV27	CASKGQLEEKLFF	TGTGCCAGCAAGGGACAGTTGGAAGAAAAACTGTTTTTT
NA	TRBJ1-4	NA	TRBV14	CASSRTVGGRNEKLFF	TGTGCCAGCAGCCGCACGGTCGGGGGCAGAAATGAAAAACTGTTTTTT
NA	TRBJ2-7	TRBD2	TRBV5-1	CASSPGLAGGRPRFEQYF	TGCGCCAGCAGCCCGGGACTAGCGGGAGGCCGCCCTCGGTTCGAGCAGTACTTC
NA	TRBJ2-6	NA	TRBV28	CASSFLRTSGANVLTF	TGTGCCAGCAGTTTTCTTCGGACTTCTGGGGCCAACGTCCTGACTTTC
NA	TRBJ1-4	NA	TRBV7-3	CASSPQGLPNEKLFF	TGTGCCAGCAGCCCACAGGGTTTGCCTAATGAAAAACTGTTTTTT
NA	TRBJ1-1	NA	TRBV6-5	CASARNRAMNTEAFF	TGTGCCAGCGCCAGGAACAGGGCCATGAACACTGAAGCTTTCTTT
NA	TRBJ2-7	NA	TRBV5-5	CASSLGPVREQYF	TGTGCCAGCAGCTTGGGGCCGGTTCGTGAGCAGTACTTC
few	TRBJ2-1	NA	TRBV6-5	CASSYTRQHNEQFF	TGTGCCAGCAGTTACACCAGACAGCACAATGAGCAGTTCTTC
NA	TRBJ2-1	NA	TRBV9	CASRALGPGEQFF	TGTGCCAGCAGAGCCTTGGGCCCGGGTGAGCAGTTCTTC
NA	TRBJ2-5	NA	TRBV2	CASSEGATETQYF	TGTGCCAGCAGTGAAGGTGCTACGGAGACCCAGTACTTC
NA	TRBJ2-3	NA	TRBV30	CACSEASTDTQYF	TGTGCCTGTTCGGAGGCAAGCACAGATACGCAGTATTTT
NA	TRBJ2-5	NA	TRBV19	CASSSSGVETQYF	TGTGCCAGTAGTTCATCAGGGGTAGAGACCCAGTACTTC
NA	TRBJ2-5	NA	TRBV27	CASSLLPRGETQYF	TGTGCCAGCAGTTTATTACCCCGCGGGGAGACCCAGTACTTC
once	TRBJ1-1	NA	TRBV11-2	CASSLVGTEAFF	TGTGCCAGCAGCTTAGTGGGAACTGAAGCTTTCTTT
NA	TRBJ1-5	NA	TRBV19	CASSIEEGLGNQPQHF	TGTGCCAGTAGTATTGAGGAGGGGCTCGGGAATCAGCCCCAGCATTTT
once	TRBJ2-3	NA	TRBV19	CASSRGLDVSRDTQYF	TGTGCCAGTAGTAGGGGACTTGACGTGAGTAGGGATACGCAGTATTTT
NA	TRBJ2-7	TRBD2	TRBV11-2	CASSLILLAGYEQYF	TGTGCCAGCAGCTTAATTCTCCTAGCGGGGTACGAGCAGTACTTC
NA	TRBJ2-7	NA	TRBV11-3	CASSLDRWREQYF	TGTGCCAGCAGCTTAGATCGATGGCGCGAGCAGTACTTC
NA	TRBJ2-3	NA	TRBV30	CAWSVSTDTQYF	TGTGCCTGGAGTGTATCCACAGATACGCAGTATTTT
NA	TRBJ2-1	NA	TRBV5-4	CASSLAGGPNEQFF	TGTGCCAGCAGCTTGGCCGGGGGGCCAAATGAGCAGTTCTTC
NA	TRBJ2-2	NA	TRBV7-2	CASSWGLSGELFF	TGTGCCAGCAGCTGGGGACTGTCCGGGGAGCTGTTTTTT
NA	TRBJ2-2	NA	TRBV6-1	CASGYGTVNTGELFF	TGTGCCAGTGGGTACGGGACGGTGAACACCGGGGAGCTGTTTTTT
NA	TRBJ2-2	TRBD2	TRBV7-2	CASSHWGTRKNTGELFF	TGTGCCAGCAGCCACTGGGGGACTAGAAAGAACACCGGGGAGCTGTTTTTT
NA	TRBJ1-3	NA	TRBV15	CATSSGGASGNTIYF	TGTGCCACCAGCAGCGGAGGGGCTTCTGGAAACACCATATATTTT
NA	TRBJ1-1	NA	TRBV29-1	CSVGRQENLNTEAFF	TGCAGCGTTGGGAGACAGGAGAACTTGAACACTGAAGCTTTCTTT
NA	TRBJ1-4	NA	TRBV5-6	CASSSGLLEKLFF	TGTGCCAGCAGTTCCGGACTTCTTGAAAAACTGTTTTTT
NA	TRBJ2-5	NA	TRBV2	CASSGSGPGENQETQYF	TGTGCCAGCAGTGGGTCGGGCCCGGGAGAGAACCAAGAGACCCAGTACTTC
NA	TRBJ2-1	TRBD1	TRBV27	CASSFGTDNEQFF	TGTGCCAGCAGTTTTGGGACAGACAATGAGCAGTTCTTC
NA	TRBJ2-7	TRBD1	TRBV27	CASTKRDRAYEQYF	TGTGCCAGCACTAAGCGGGACAGGGCCTACGAGCAGTACTTC
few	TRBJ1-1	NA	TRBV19	CATRGVPTEAFF	TGTGCCACCCGGGGAGTCCCCACTGAAGCTTTCTTT
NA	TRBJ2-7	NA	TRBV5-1	CASSGRAPSVEQYF	TGCGCCAGCAGCGGCCGGGCCCCCAGTGTCGAGCAGTACTTC
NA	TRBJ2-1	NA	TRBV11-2	CASSWARASGEQFF	TGTGCCAGCAGCTGGGCTAGGGCCTCGGGCGAGCAGTTCTTC
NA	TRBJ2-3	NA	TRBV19	CASSIQGYPTDTQYF	TGTGCCAGTAGTATTCAGGGCTACCCAACAGATACGCAGTATTTT
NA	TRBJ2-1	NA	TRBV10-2	CASSEGFLNEQFF	TGCGCCAGCAGTGAGGGTTTTCTCAATGAGCAGTTCTTC
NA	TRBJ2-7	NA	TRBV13	CASSSGYEQYF	TGTGCCAGCAGCTCGGGGTACGAGCAGTACTTC
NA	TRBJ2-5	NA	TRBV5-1	CASRGVGAQETQYF	TGCGCCAGCAGGGGTGTCGGGGCCCAAGAGACCCAGTACTTC
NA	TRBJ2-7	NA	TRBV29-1	CSVSQGREQYF	TGCAGCGTTTCCCAGGGGCGCGAGCAGTACTTC
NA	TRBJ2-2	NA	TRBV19	CASKGQGTTGELFF	TGTGCCAGTAAGGGGCAGGGGACCACCGGGGAGCTGTTTTTT
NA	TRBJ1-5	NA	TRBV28	CASTLPLQGRGNQPQHF	TGTGCCAGCACCCTTCCTCTACAGGGCAGAGGCAATCAGCCCCAGCATTTT
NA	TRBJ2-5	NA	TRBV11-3	CASSSGPMIGETQYF	TGTGCCAGCAGCTCGGGGCCCATGATTGGAGAGACCCAGTACTTC
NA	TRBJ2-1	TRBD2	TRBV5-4	CASSSPPTSAKPRNEQFF	TGTGCCAGCAGCTCCCCCCCGACTAGCGCGAAACCGAGGAATGAGCAGTTCTTC
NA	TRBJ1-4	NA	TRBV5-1	CASSFGQGNEKLFF	TGCGCCAGCAGCTTCGGGCAGGGGAATGAAAAACTGTTTTTT
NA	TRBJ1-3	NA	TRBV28	CASSFHLYISGNTIYF	TGTGCCAGCAGTTTCCACCTGTACATCTCTGGAAACACCATATATTTT
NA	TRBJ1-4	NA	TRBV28	CASTYGSDNEKLFF	TGTGCCAGCACCTATGGGTCTGATAATGAAAAACTGTTTTTT
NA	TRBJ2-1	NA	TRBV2	CASRERENEQFF	TGTGCCAGCAGGGAACGGGAAAATGAGCAGTTCTTC
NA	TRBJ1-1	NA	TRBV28	CASRPLRGSPNTEAFF	TGTGCCAGCCGCCCCTTACGGGGCTCCCCTAACACTGAAGCTTTCTTT
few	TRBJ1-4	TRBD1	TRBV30	CAWSVQGVGEKLFF	TGTGCCTGGAGTGTTCAGGGGGTGGGCGAAAAACTGTTTTTT